The 27 T cell receptor beta chains below come from one sample, sequenced in a study of blood T cell repertoires in COVID-19. Repertoires were generated with immunoSEQ multiplex PCR, while TCRdb's copy carries only in-frame clones and drops some. The sample carries about 230,000 clones, roughly 80% recorded once. The sample taken for sequencing was peripheral blood. The receptors were gathered from a woman at least 80 years old with acute or convalescent COVID-19.

The chain recombines TRBV6-6 with TRBJ2-1; 9 bases align to TRBD1. CDR3 size: 17 residues. Germline V lookup: CDR1 MNHNY, CDR2 SVGAGI (reference sequence). The ends lost 5 bases at V and 8 bases at J; junction bases unmatched: 16. The CDR3 is CASSPNRGLASGHEQFF. In DNA form, the CDR3 reads TGTGCCAGCAGTCCAAACAGGGGGCTAGCTAGCGGTCATGAGCAGTTCTTC.

The J gene is TRBJ1-5, the V gene TRBV6-5; possibly TRBD1 for D (6 bases). Germline CDR1 is MNHEY and CDR2 is SVGAGI. Deletions cut 4 bases from V and 2 bases from J, with 9 bases between. This CDR3 is built from 14 residues. The CDR3: CASSFPGGNQPQHF. As DNA, the CDR3 is TGTGCCAGCAGTTTCCCAGGGGGCAATCAGCCCCAGCATTTT.

The V and J genes are TRBV25-1 and TRBJ1-3; D remains unclear. In germline, CDR1 is MGHDK, CDR2 SYGVNS. V was shortened by 7 bases and J by 0 bases, with 7 bases between the two germline ends. CDR3 length: 13 amino acids. The CDR3 sequence is CASNGLSGNTIYF. The CDR3 DNA is TGTGCCAGCAATGGGCTCTCTGGAAACACCATATATTTT.

This clone was seen a handful of times. The chain joins TRBV15 to TRBJ1-2; possibly TRBD1 for D (6 bases). This CDR3 contains 13 residues. Germline V gene sequence: CDR1 LNHNV, CDR2 YYDKDF (reference sequence). V was pared by 3 bases and J by 7 bases, with 12 bases between. The CDR3 sequence: CATSSLQGSGYTF. CDR3 bases: TGTGCCACCAGCAGCTTACAGGGCAGTGGCTACACCTTC.

As DNA, the CDR3 is TGTGCCACCAGCAGGGAGATCGTAACCGACGAGCAGTACTTC. It yields the protein CATSREIVTDEQYF. The V call is TRBV15, the J call TRBJ2-7; D not resolved. The ends were cut back, 3 bases at V and 5 bases at J, with 14 bases in the middle. CDR1 and CDR2 (germline): LNHNV, YYDKDF (reference sequence). The CDR3 contains 14 residues.

The chain is built from TRBV7-9 and TRBJ1-2; possibly TRBD1 for D (5 bases). CDR3 length equals 13 residues. V was cut by 7 bases and J by 4 bases, with 13 bases left in between. Germline CDR1 reads SEHNR; CDR2 reads FQNEAQ (reference sequence). DNA for the CDR3: TGTGCCAGCACATTCGACAGTACCTATGGCTACACCTTC. Its protein is CASTFDSTYGYTF. Using reference TRBV7-9 and TRBJ1-2 for the parts outside the CDR3, the full variable domain is DTGVSQNPRHKITKRGQNVTFRCDPISEHNRLYWYRQTLGQGPEFLTYFQNEAQLEKSRLLSDRFSAERPKGSFSTLEIQRTEQGDSAMYLCASTFDSTYGYTFGSGTRLTVV.

This clone has just one count. The V call is TRBV11-2, the J call TRBJ2-1, with a weak D call TRBD2 (6 bases). The CDR3 has 15 residues. V lost 3 bases to trimming and J lost 5 bases, with 14 bases between them. The germline V gene encodes CDR1 SGHAT and CDR2 FQNNGV. As DNA, the CDR3 is TGTGCCAGCAGCTTTACGGGGGACTTTCACAATGAGCAGTTCTTC. Translation: CASSFTGDFHNEQFF.

This clone showed up just a few times. The chain has TRBV20-1 and TRBJ1-1, with TRBD1 as a possible D gene (5 bases). V lost 3 bases to trimming and J lost 10 bases, with 21 bases between them. The CDR3 length is 14 residues. Germline V CDR1 and CDR2: DFQATT, SNEGSKA (reference sequence). For the CDR3, the DNA is TGCAGTGCTAGTTTGAGCCGGGACTTCGGGGTAGCTTTCTTT. Encoded protein: CSASLSRDFGVAFF.

Turning to this clone: Other DNA sequences in this sample translate to the same CDR3. The rearrangement uses TRBV3-1 (or the pseudogene TRBV3-2) and TRBJ2-7, with 7 bases matching TRBD1. The CDR3 has 13 amino acids. Germline CDR1 reads LGHDT; CDR2 reads YNNKEL (reference sequence). The junction had 6 bases not matched to a gene; V was cut back by 6 bases and J by 4 bases. For the CDR3, the DNA is TGTGCCAGCAGTCCGACAGGGTTGTACGAGCAGTACTTC. Its protein is CASSPTGLYEQYF.

The chain is built from TRBV3-1 (or the pseudogene TRBV3-2) and TRBJ2-1; no clear D. V lost 0 bases and J 4 bases, leaving 7 bases between the germline ends. Germline-derived CDR1 and CDR2 are LGHDT and YNNKEL (reference sequence). This CDR3 is 14 amino acids long. The CDR3 nucleotides are TGTGCCAGCAGCCAAGATTCGACTTACAATGAGCAGTTCTTC. It specifies CASSQDSTYNEQFF.

The chain employs TRBV5-5 and TRBJ2-7; maybe TRBD2 (7 bases). The length of the CDR3 is 15 residues. V was clipped by 4 bases and J by 5 bases, with 19 bases between them. In germline, CDR1 is SGHKS, CDR2 YYEKEE (reference sequence). The CDR3 DNA is TGTGCCAGCAGCCACGGCGCGGGGGCCCTCGACGAGCAGTACTTC. Protein sequence: CASSHGAGALDEQYF.

The chain employs TRBV7-9 and TRBJ2-7; possibly TRBD2 for D (6 bases). Deletions cut 0 bases from V and 3 bases from J, with 9 bases between. The CDR3 is 14 residues long. Germline V gene data show CDR1 as SEHNR and CDR2 as FQNEAQ (reference sequence). The CDR3 DNA reads as TGTGCCAGCAGCTTAGCGGGGGGTCGCTACGAGCAGTACTTC. Amino acid sequence: CASSLAGGRYEQYF.

The chain recombines TRBV11-2 with TRBJ2-1; 7 bases fit TRBD2. The CDR3 extends over 15 amino acids. CDR1 and CDR2 (germline): SGHAT, FQNNGV. The V segment lost 0 bases and the J segment 5 bases; nucleotides outside the gene matches: 4. The CDR3 loop is CASSLDGLVHNEQFF. In DNA form, the CDR3 reads TGTGCCAGCAGCTTAGATGGACTAGTACACAATGAGCAGTTCTTC.

This chain connects TRBV18 to TRBJ2-5; D call uncertain. CDR1 and CDR2 (germline): KGHSH, LQKENI. Trimming removed 6 bases at V and 5 bases at J, with 13 bases between. This CDR3 contains 13 residues. The CDR3 here is CASSRGSDETQYF. CDR3 in DNA: TGTGCCAGCTCGCGAGGAAGCGACGAGACCCAGTACTTC.

The V and J genes are TRBV9 and TRBJ2-5; TRBD2 agrees at 12 bases. V dropped 4 bases and J dropped 5; count of bases not matched to a gene: 6. The CDR3 totals 15 residues. Germline assignment: CDR1 SGDLS and CDR2 YYNGEE. The CDR3: CASSISGTSGETQYF. The CDR3 DNA reads as TGTGCCAGCAGCATCTCCGGGACTAGCGGGGAGACCCAGTACTTC.

This rearrangement joins TRBV5-1 to TRBJ1-4, with TRBD1 matching 11 bases. The V gene's germline CDR1 is SGHRS and CDR2 YFSETQ. Trimming at V came to 3 bases and at J to 3 bases, leaving 7 bases not matched to a gene. The CDR3 runs 17 residues. The CDR3 sequence is CASSYDGTGGPNEKLFF. CDR3 coding DNA: TGCGCCAGCAGCTACGACGGGACAGGGGGTCCTAATGAAAAACTGTTTTTT. The variable domain in full, with the rest retrieved from reference TRBV5-1 and TRBJ1-4, is KAGVTQTPRYLIKTRGQQVTLSCSPISGHRSVSWYQQTPGQGLQFLFEYFSETQRNKGNFPGRFSGRQFSNSRSEMNVSTLELGDSALYLCASSYDGTGGPNEKLFFGSGTQLSVL.

The CDR3 sequence is CASRGEGATYYGYTF. CDR3 nucleotide sequence: TGCGCCAGCAGGGGAGAGGGGGCTACATACTATGGCTACACCTTC. The chain links TRBV5-1 to TRBJ1-2, with 7 bases aligning to TRBD1. The trim removed 5 bases at V and 3 bases at J, leaving 10 bases unmatched. The CDR3 sequence is 15 residues long. CDR1 is SGHRS, CDR2 YFSETQ, per germline.

The chain links TRBV6-5 to TRBJ1-2; TRBD1 matches 7 bases. CDR3 length equals 14 residues. The V gene's germline CDR1 is MNHEY and CDR2 SVGAGI. The trim removed 6 bases at V and 7 bases at J, leaving 11 bases unmatched. DNA of the CDR3: TGTGCCAGCAGGATGGGACAGCCGATCGGTGGCTACACCTTC. As protein: CASRMGQPIGGYTF.

The chain employs TRBV5-1 and TRBJ1-5; no clear D. Trimming shortened V by 4 bases and J by 12 bases, and 26 bases separated the two germline ends. The CDR3 is 16 residues long. Germline V lookup: CDR1 SGHRS, CDR2 YFSETQ. The CDR3 sequence is CASSHGWREDDRSQHF. The CDR3 bases are TGCGCCAGCAGCCATGGATGGAGGGAGGACGATAGGAGCCAGCATTTT. Using reference TRBV5-1 and TRBJ1-5 for the parts outside the CDR3, the full variable domain is KAGVTQTPRYLIKTRGQQVTLSCSPISGHRSVSWYQQTPGQGLQFLFEYFSETQRNKGNFPGRFSGRQFSNSRSEMNVSTLELGDSALYLCASSHGWREDDRSQHFGDGTRLSIL.

The V call is TRBV3-1 (or the pseudogene TRBV3-2), the J call TRBJ1-1; 11 bases fit TRBD1. V shed 4 bases, J shed 4 bases, and the junction held 5 bases outside the gene matches. The CDR3 totals 15 residues. Germline-derived CDR1 and CDR2 are LGHDT and YNNKEL (reference sequence). The chain's CDR3 is CASSRGQGAITEAFF. The CDR3 DNA sequence: TGTGCCAGCAGCCGCGGACAGGGGGCGATCACTGAAGCTTTCTTT.

The chain couples TRBV11-2 to TRBJ2-5, with D possibly matching TRBD1 (7 bases). CDR1 is SGHAT, CDR2 FQNNGV, per germline. Trimming pared 4 bases from V and 4 bases from J, leaving 16 bases between. The CDR3 is made up of 15 amino acids. DNA for the CDR3: TGTGCCAGCAGCTCCTTGACCAGGGGGGTAGAGACCCAGTACTTC. Amino acid sequence: CASSSLTRGVETQYF.

The rearrangement links TRBV28 to TRBJ2-2, with 10 bases that match TRBD2. The germline CDR1 and CDR2 sequences are MDHEN and SYDVKM. This CDR3 contains 16 residues. Trimming at V came to 5 bases and at J to 7 bases, leaving 10 bases not matched to a gene. The CDR3 DNA sequence: TGTGCCAGCAGTATTCTAGCGGGGGCCCCCCTCGGGGAGCTGTTTTTT. This gives the protein CASSILAGAPLGELFF. Combining the CDR3 with reference TRBV28 and TRBJ2-2 gives the whole variable domain DVKVTQSSRYLVKRTGEKVFLECVQDMDHENMFWYRQDPGLGLRLIYFSYDVKMKEKGDIPEGYSVSREKKERFSLILESASTNQTSMYLCASSILAGAPLGELFFGEGSRLTVL.

The chain employs TRBV2 and TRBJ1-4; 9 nucleotides match TRBD1. There are 17 residues in the CDR3. Germline V CDR1 and CDR2: SNHLY, FYNNEI. Trimming at V came to 5 bases and at J to 8 bases, leaving 15 bases not matched to a gene. The CDR3 coding sequence is TGTGCCAGCAGTCCTACCTCCAACAGGGGGCGTTCCGAAAAACTGTTTTTT. Protein product: CASSPTSNRGRSEKLFF.

The chain uses TRBV18 and TRBJ1-4; TRBD1 agrees at 7 bases. V lost 3 bases, J lost 8 bases, and 3 bases stayed unmatched. Germline V gene sequence: CDR1 KGHSH, CDR2 LQKENI. The CDR3 is 13 amino acids. CDR3 region: CASSPGQEEKLFF. DNA of the CDR3: TGTGCCAGCTCACCCGGACAGGAGGAAAAACTGTTTTTT.

The chain has TRBV6-2 or TRBV6-3 and TRBJ2-1, with TRBD2 matching over 8 bases. The CDR3 runs 16 residues. V gave up 0 bases and J gave up 9 bases; unmatched junction bases: 10. The V gene's germline CDR1 is MNHEY and CDR2 SVGEGT. Here the CDR3 DNA reads TGTGCCAGCAGTTACTCGGGTAGCGGGGTCTCGGGTGAGCAGTTCTTC. This sequence encodes CASSYSGSGVSGEQFF.

The chain has TRBV19 and TRBJ1-5, with a tentative D call TRBD1 (6 bases). V gave up 5 bases and J gave up 1 base, with 15 bases separating them. The germline V gene has CDR1 LNHDA and CDR2 SQIVND (reference sequence). This CDR3 has 16 amino acids. The CDR3 here is CASSGQRSLSNQPQHF. For the CDR3, the DNA is TGTGCCAGTAGTGGACAGCGTTCTTTGAGCAATCAGCCCCAGCATTTT. Looking up the rest from reference TRBV19 and TRBJ1-5 gives the full variable domain: DGGITQSPKYLFRKEGQNVTLSCEQNLNHDAMYWYRQDPGQGLRLIYYSQIVNDFQKGDIAEGYSVSREKKESFPLTVTSAQKNPTAFYLCASSGQRSLSNQPQHFGDGTRLSIL.

The sample holds a few counts of this clone. The gene calls are TRBV18 and TRBJ1-4, with D possibly being TRBD1 (5 bases). V lost 1 base and J 4 bases, leaving 7 bases between the germline ends. CDR3 length: 14 amino acids. The germline gives CDR1 KGHSH, CDR2 LQKENI. The CDR3 nucleotides read TGTGCCAGCTCACCACGGCAGGGTAATGAAAAACTGTTTTTT. Protein: CASSPRQGNEKLFF. Filled out from reference TRBV18 and TRBJ1-4, the complete variable domain reads NAGVMQNPRHLVRRRGQEARLRCSPMKGHSHVYWYRQLPEEGLKFMVYLQKENIIDESGMPKERFSAEFPKEGPSILRIQQVVRGDSAAYFCASSPRQGNEKLFFGSGTQLSVL.